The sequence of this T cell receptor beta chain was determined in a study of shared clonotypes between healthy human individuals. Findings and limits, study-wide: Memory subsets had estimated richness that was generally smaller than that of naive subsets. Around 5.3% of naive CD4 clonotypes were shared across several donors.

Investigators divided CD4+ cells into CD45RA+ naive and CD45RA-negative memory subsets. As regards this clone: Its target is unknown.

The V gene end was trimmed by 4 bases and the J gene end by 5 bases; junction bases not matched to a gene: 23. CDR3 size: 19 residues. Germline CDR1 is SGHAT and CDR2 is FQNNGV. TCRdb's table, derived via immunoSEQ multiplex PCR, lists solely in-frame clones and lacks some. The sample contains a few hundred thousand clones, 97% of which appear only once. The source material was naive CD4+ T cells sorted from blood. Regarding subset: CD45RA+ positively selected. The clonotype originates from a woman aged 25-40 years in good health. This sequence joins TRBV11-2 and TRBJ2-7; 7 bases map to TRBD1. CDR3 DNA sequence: TGTGCCAGCAGCTCCATTAGGAGAGACCGGGACAGAAGATCCCACGAGCAGTACTTC. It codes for CASSSIRRDRDRRSHEQYF.